The 15 T cell receptor beta chains given below trace back to one sample, sequenced in a study of CD8+CD57+ T cells in acquired aplastic anemia. TCR beta VDJ combinations and CDR3 sequences were profiled from genomic DNA. TCRdb reprocessed the reads with MiXCR, giving one entry per CDR3 protein. Seen here are some 200,000 distinct CDR3 sequences, about 59% observed once, and the top ten hold approximately 32%. Material for sequencing was sorted CD4+, CD8+, or CD8+CD57+ T cells (not recorded which) from PBMCs. The source of these receptors is a human donor in good health.

This clonotype was found many times. The J gene is TRBJ2-1, the V gene TRBV6-5, with TRBD1 matching over 9 bases. Per germline, CDR1 MNHEY and CDR2 SVGAGI. CDR3 length equals 14 residues. Trimming cost V 6 bases and J 8 bases; bases outside gene matches: 8. CDR3 in amino acids: CASREDRGEYEQFF. The DNA for the CDR3 is TGTGCCAGCAGGGAGGACAGGGGAGAGTATGAGCAGTTCTTC.

This clonotype has at least ten counts. This rearrangement joins TRBV6-5 to TRBJ2-1; D remains ambiguous. V dropped 2 bases and J dropped 2 bases, with 16 bases sitting between them. This CDR3 is 17 amino acids long. CDR1 and CDR2 from the germline V gene are MNHEY and SVGAGI. The CDR3 nucleotides are TGTGCCAGCAGTTACGGTTTCGGCAAGAGCGCCTACAATGAGCAGTTCTTC. This sequence encodes CASSYGFGKSAYNEQFF.

This clonotype occurred a few times. The genes are TRBV12-3 or TRBV12-4 and TRBJ1-3, with a possible D match to TRBD1 (6 bases). The CDR3 runs to 22 residues. V gave up 7 bases and J gave up 0 bases, with 34 bases separating them. This CDR3 reads CASIRPPWTAEDNGNSGNTIYF. CDR3 coding DNA: TGTGCCAGCATTCGGCCCCCCTGGACAGCGGAGGACAACGGTAACTCTGGAAACACCATATATTTT.

This chain links TRBV10-3 with TRBJ1-5; no definite D call. In germline, CDR1 is ENHRY, CDR2 SYGVKD. Trimming removed 3 bases at V and 6 bases at J, with 9 bases between. CDR3 length: 13 amino acids. This CDR3 reads CAISDGGPQPQHF. CDR3 sequence (DNA): TGTGCCATCAGTGATGGCGGGCCTCAGCCCCAGCATTTT.

A word on this clonotype: A junction end diverges from the germline sequence, so it may reflect a read error. The chain carries TRBV4-1 and TRBJ2-3; TRBD1 matches 8 bases. Germline V lookup: CDR1 MGHRA, CDR2 YSYEKL. The CDR3 totals 14 residues. The CDR3 protein is CASSPGTGDNTQYF. CDR3 DNA: TGTGCCAGCAGTCCCGGGACAGGTGATAATACGCAGTATTTT.

The rearrangement links TRBV19 to TRBJ1-1; possible D gene TRBD1, 5 bases. Germline V gives CDR1 LNHDA, CDR2 SQIVND (reference sequence). With 5 bases removed from V and 1 base from J, the gap between germline ends came to 8 bases. CDR3 length: 13 residues. The CDR3 sequence is CASSFGTNTEAFF. The DNA of the CDR3 is TGTGCCAGTAGTTTCGGGACGAACACTGAAGCTTTCTTT.

The J gene is TRBJ2-7, the V gene TRBV29-1, with D perhaps TRBD2 (7 bases). The germline gives CDR1 SQVTM, CDR2 ANQGSEA. V lost 5 bases and J 1 base, leaving 12 bases between the germline ends. The CDR3 extends over 13 amino acids. CDR3 sequence reads: CSVREGDSYEQYF. The CDR3 region has the DNA TGCAGCGTTAGGGAGGGGGATTCCTACGAGCAGTACTTC.

The chain has TRBV20-1 and TRBJ2-7, with D perhaps matching TRBD1 (6 bases). Germline values: CDR1 DFQATT, CDR2 SNEGSKA (reference sequence). The CDR3 length is 15 residues. Trimming cost V 0 bases and J 6 bases, with 18 bases left between them. CDR3 amino acids: CSARDWAQGISEQYF. CDR3 in DNA: TGCAGTGCTAGAGATTGGGCACAGGGAATAAGCGAGCAGTACTTC.

This clonotype was found many times. The gene calls are TRBV2 and TRBJ2-7, with unresolved D. Germline V gives CDR1 SNHLY, CDR2 FYNNEI. This CDR3 has 11 amino acids. V was cut by 8 bases and J by 2 bases, with 7 bases left in between. The CDR3 DNA follows: TGTGCCAGCCACGTTACCTACGAGCAGTACTTC. It translates to CASHVTYEQYF.

A word on this clonotype: A clone one base away is much larger, so this may be a read error. The CDR3 carries no conserved terminal phenylalanine or tryptophan, so it likely arises from a read error. The DNA is left out, because the CDR3 cannot be placed on it with certainty; the CDR3 is given as TCRdb lists it. The chain is built from TRBV27 and TRBJ2-5; TRBD2, the table's D call, was not compared with the DNA. Germline V CDR1 and CDR2: MNHEY, SMNVEV (reference sequence). The CDR3 has 13 residues if both end residues are counted. CDR3 in amino acids: CANSLSHATELFL.

In its sample, this clonotype was seen many times. This rearrangement joins TRBV10-3 to TRBJ2-7; 9 bases are a match to TRBD2. Germline assignment: CDR1 ENHRY and CDR2 SYGVKD. There are 15 residues in the CDR3. Trimming at V came to 3 bases and at J to 2 bases, leaving 5 bases not matched to a gene. CDR3 loop: CAISDLIAGAYEQYF. The CDR3 coding sequence is TGTGCCATCAGTGATTTGATAGCGGGAGCCTACGAGCAGTACTTC.

The rearrangement uses TRBV4-1 and TRBJ1-2, with D possibly matching TRBD1 (6 bases). Trimming cost V 1 base and J 7 bases, with 7 bases left between them. This CDR3 has 12 residues. Germline lookup yields CDR1 MGHRA and CDR2 YSYEKL. CDR3 DNA: TGCGCCAGCAGCCAAGGAGGGGGTGGCTACACCTTC. This encodes CASSQGGGGYTF.

Comment on this clonotype: A read error may produce the germline difference seen at one junction end. This sequence joins TRBV12-3 or TRBV12-4 and TRBJ1-1; no clear D. The CDR3 has 12 amino acids. CDR3 loop: CASSLRWTEALF. The DNA for the CDR3 is TGTGCCAGCAGTTTAAGGTGGACTGAAGCTCTCTTT.

This chain links TRBV5-1 with TRBJ1-6; 11 bases are shared with TRBD1. The V and J ends lost 4 bases and 7 bases, in that order; junction bases with no gene match: 4. The CDR3 consists of 15 residues. Germline CDR1 and CDR2: SGHRS and YFSETQ. CDR3 loop: CASSAGQGANSPLHF. DNA of the CDR3: TGCGCCAGCAGCGCAGGACAGGGGGCAAATTCACCCCTCCACTTT. The full variable domain, in which reference TRBV5-1 and TRBJ1-6 provide the parts outside the CDR3, is KAGVTQTPRYLIKTRGQQVTLSCSPISGHRSVSWYQQTPGQGLQFLFEYFSETQRNKGNFPGRFSGRQFSNSRSEMNVSTLELGDSALYLCASSAGQGANSPLHFGNGTRLTVT.

The V call is TRBV7-2, the J call TRBJ2-3; weak D call: TRBD2 (7 bases). In germline, CDR1 is SGHTA, CDR2 FQGNSA. The V end was cut by 5 bases, the J end by 3 bases, with 15 bases between. CDR3 length equals 15 residues. The DNA of the CDR3 is TGTGCCAGCAGCCCAGAGGGGGGAGGGACAGATACGCAGTATTTT. Translation: CASSPEGGGTDTQYF.